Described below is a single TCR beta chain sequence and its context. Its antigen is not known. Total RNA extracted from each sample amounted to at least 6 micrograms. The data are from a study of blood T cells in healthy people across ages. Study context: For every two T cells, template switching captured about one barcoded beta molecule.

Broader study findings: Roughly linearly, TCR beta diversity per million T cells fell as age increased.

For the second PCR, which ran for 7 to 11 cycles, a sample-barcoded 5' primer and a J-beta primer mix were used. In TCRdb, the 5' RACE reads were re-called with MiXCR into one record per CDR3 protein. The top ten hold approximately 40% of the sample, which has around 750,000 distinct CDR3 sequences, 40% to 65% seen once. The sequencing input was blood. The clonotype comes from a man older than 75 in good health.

CDR3 protein: CATSDYTGTAQETQYF. The CDR3 DNA sequence: TGTGCCACCAGTGATTATACCGGGACCGCTCAAGAGACCCAGTACTTC. This chain connects TRBV24-1 to TRBJ2-5; possibly TRBD1 or TRBD2 for D (5 bases each). V was clipped by 2 bases and J by 2 bases, with 14 bases between them. The germline V gene has CDR1 KGHDR and CDR2 SFDVKD. The CDR3 is 16 residues long.